This T cell receptor beta chain comes out of a study of cytomegalovirus exposure and HLA in healthy donors. Notes on the study in general: Several top significant clusters appeared, in a later analysis, to be linked to common viral pathogens. Being indistinguishable, some V segments were excluded, TRBV6-2 and TRBV6-3 among them. About 150 TCR beta chains were listed as cytomegalovirus-associated.

The CDR3 covers 16 residues. Germline CDR1 is LGHNA and CDR2 is YSLEER. Trimming left V 1 base short and J 7 bases short, with 17 bases between. In the case of this clone: What it recognizes is unknown.

The PCR was carried out with 60 Vbeta primers and 13 Jbeta primers. Profiling relied on immunoSEQ multiplex PCR, and the TCRdb table lists in-frame clones only, not all of them. The profile covers approximately 100,000 clones, with around three quarters appearing a single time and 3.1% taken by the ten largest. The sample taken for sequencing was PBMCs. The chain recombines TRBV4-3 with TRBJ1-5; possibly TRBD1 for D (6 bases). The TCR was taken from a woman aged 40 to 55 in good health and CMV-seronegative. In DNA form, the CDR3 reads TGCGCCAGCAGCCAAGGATTGGGACAACTGGGACAGCCCCAGCATTTT. This translates into CASSQGLGQLGQPQHF.